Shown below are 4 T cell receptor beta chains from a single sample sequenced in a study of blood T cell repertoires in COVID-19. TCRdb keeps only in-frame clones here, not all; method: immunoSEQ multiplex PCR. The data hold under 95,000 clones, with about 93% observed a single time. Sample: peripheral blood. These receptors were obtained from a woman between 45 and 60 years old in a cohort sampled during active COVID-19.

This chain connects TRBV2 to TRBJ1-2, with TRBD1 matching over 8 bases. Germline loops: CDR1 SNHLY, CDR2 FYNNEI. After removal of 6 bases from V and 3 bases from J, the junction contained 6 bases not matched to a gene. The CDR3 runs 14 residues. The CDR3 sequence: CASRGDRIDYGYTF. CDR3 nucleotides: TGTGCCAGCAGGGGGGACAGGATCGACTATGGCTACACCTTC.

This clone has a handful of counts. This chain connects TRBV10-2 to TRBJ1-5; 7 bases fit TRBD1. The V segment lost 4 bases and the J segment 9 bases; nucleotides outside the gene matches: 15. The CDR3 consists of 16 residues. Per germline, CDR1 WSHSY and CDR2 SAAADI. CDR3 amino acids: CASSVTGTEQPRPQHF. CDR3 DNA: TGCGCCAGCAGTGTCACCGGGACAGAGCAGCCGAGGCCCCAGCATTTT.

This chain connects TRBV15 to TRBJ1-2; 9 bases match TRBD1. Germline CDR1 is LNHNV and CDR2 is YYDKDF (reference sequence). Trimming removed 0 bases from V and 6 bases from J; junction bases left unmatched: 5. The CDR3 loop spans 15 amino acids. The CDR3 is CATSRDLQGANGYTF. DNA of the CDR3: TGTGCCACCAGCAGAGATCTACAGGGGGCAAATGGCTACACCTTC.

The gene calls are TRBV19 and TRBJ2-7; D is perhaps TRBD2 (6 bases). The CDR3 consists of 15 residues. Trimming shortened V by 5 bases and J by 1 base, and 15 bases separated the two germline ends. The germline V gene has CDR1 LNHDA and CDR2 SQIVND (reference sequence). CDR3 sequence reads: CASSFRLAPSYEQYF. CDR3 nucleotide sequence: TGTGCCAGTAGTTTCCGGCTAGCGCCGTCCTACGAGCAGTACTTC.